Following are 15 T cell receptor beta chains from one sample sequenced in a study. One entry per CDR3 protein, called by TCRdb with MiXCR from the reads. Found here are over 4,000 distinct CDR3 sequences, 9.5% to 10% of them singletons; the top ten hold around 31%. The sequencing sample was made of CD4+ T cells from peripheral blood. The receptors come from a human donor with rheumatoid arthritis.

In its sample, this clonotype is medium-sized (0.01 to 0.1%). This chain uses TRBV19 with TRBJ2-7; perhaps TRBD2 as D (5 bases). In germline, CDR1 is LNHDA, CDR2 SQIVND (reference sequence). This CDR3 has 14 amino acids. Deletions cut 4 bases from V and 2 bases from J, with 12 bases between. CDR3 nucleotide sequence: TGTGCCAGTAGTAGGAGAGCGGAAGCCTACGAGCAGTACTTC. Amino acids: CASSRRAEAYEQYF.

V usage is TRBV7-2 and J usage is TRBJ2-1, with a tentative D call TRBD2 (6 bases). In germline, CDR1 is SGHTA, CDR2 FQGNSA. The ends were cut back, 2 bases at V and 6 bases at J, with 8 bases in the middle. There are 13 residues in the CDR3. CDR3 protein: CASSLQGGNEQFF. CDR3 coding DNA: TGTGCCAGCAGCTTACAGGGAGGCAATGAGCAGTTCTTC.

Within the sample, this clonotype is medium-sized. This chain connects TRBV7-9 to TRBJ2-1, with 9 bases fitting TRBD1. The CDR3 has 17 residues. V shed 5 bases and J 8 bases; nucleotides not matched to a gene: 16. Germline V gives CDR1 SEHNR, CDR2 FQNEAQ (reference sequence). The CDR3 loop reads CASSQADRGRLMDEQFF. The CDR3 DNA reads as TGTGCCAGCAGCCAGGCGGACAGGGGACGGTTGATGGATGAGCAGTTCTTC. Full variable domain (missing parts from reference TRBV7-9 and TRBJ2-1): DTGVSQNPRHKITKRGQNVTFRCDPISEHNRLYWYRQTLGQGPEFLTYFQNEAQLEKSRLLSDRFSAERPKGSFSTLEIQRTEQGDSAMYLCASSQADRGRLMDEQFFGPGTRLTVL.

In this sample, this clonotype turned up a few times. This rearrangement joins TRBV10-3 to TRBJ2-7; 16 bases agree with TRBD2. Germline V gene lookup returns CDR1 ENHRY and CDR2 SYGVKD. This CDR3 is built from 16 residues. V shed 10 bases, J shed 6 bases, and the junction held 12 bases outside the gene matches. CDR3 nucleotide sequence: TGTGCCACCCATGGGACTAGCGGGAGGGGAAGGGGCGAGCAGTACTTC. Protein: CATHGTSGRGRGEQYF.

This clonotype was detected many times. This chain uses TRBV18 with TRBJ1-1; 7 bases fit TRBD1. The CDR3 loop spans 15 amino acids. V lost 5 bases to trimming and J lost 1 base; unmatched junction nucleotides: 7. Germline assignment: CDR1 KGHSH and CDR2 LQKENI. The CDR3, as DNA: TGTGCCAGCTCAGCGGGACAGACGAAGAACACTGAAGCTTTCTTT. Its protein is CASSAGQTKNTEAFF.

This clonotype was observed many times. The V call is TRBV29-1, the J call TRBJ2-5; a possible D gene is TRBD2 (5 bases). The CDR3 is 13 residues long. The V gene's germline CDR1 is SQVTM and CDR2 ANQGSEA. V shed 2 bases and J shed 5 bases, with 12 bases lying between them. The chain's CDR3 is CSVERTRGETQYF. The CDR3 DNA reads TGCAGCGTTGAACGGACCCGAGGGGAGACCCAGTACTTC.

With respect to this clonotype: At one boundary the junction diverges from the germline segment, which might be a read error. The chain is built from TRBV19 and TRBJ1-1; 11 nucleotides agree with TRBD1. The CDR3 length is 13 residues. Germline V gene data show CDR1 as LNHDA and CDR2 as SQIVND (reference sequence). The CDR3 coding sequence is TGTGCCAGTAGTCCCGAAGACCGGGACAGGGGGAGCTTT. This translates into CASSPEDRDRGSF.

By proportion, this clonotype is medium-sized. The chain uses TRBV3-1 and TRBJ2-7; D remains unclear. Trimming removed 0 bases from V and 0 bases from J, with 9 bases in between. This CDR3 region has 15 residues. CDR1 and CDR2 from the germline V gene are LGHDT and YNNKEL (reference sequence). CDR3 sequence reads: CASSQDGSYSYEQYF. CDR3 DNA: TGTGCCAGCAGCCAAGATGGCTCGTACTCCTACGAGCAGTACTTC.

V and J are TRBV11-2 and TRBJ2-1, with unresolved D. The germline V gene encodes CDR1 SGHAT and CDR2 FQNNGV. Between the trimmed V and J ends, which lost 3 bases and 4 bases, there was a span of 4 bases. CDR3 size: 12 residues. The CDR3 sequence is CASSLNYNEQFF. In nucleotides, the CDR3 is TGTGCCAGCAGCTTGAATTACAATGAGCAGTTCTTC.

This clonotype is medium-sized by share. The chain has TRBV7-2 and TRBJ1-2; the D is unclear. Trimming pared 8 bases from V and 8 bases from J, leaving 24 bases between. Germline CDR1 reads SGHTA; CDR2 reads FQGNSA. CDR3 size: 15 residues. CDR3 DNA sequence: TGTGCCAGCTCCATAGACGTCGAGGGCCTTGAGGGCTACACCTTC. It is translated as CASSIDVEGLEGYTF. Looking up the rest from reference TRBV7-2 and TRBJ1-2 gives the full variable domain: GAGVSQSPSNKVTEKGKDVELRCDPISGHTALYWYRQSLGQGLEFLIYFQGNSAPDKSGLPSDRFSAERTGGSVSTLTIQRTQQEDSAVYLCASSIDVEGLEGYTFGSGTRLTVV.

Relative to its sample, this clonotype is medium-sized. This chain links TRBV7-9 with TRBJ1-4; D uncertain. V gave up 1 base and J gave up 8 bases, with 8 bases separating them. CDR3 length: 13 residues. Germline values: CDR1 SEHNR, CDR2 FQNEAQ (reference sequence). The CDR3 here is CASSLEEGEKLFF. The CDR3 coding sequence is TGTGCCAGCAGCTTAGAGGAGGGAGAAAAACTGTTTTTT.

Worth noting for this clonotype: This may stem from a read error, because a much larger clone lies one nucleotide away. The DNA for the CDR3 is TGTGCCACCTGCCCCTTGGGCTTCTCCTACGAGCAGTACTTC. This gives the protein CATCPLGFSYEQYF. The chain links TRBV28 to TRBJ2-7; no clear D. This CDR3 region has 14 residues. The V end was cut by 10 bases, the J end by 0 bases, with 16 bases between. CDR1 MDHEN and CDR2 SYDVKM come from the germline V gene.

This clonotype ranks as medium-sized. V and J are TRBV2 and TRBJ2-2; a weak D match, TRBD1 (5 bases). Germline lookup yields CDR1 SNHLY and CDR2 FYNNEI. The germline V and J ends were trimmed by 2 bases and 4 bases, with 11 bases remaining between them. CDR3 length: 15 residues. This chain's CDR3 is CASSEQGGSTGELFF. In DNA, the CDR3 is TGTGCCAGCAGTGAACAGGGCGGTAGCACCGGGGAGCTGTTTTTT.

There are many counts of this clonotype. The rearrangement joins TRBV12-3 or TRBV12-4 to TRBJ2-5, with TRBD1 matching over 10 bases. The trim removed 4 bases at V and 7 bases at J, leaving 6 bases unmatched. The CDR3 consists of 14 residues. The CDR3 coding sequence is TGTGCCAGCAGTTCCCGACAGGGGGCTGGGACCCAGTACTTC. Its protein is CASSSRQGAGTQYF.

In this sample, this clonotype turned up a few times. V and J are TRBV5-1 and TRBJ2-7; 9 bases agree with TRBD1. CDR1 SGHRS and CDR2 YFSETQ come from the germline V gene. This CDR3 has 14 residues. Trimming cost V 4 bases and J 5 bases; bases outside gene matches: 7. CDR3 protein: CASSVGTGQDEQYF. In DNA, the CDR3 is TGCGCCAGCAGCGTAGGGACAGGGCAAGACGAGCAGTACTTC. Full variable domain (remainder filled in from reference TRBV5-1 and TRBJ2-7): KAGVTQTPRYLIKTRGQQVTLSCSPISGHRSVSWYQQTPGQGLQFLFEYFSETQRNKGNFPGRFSGRQFSNSRSEMNVSTLELGDSALYLCASSVGTGQDEQYFGPGTRLTVT.